Shown below are 5 T cell receptor beta chains from a single sample sequenced in a study of naive and memory T cell subsets. The SP2 primer and nested alpha and beta constant region primers amplified ligated cDNA in four rounds. In TCRdb, the UMI-ligation and nested PCR reads were re-called with MiXCR into one record per CDR3 protein. The sample shows around 33,000 distinct CDR3 sequences, 6.5% to 8% of them seen only once. The treatment denotes: skin biopsy from PPD injection site in Mantoux-positive individual. TCR cDNA received a 3' ligated oligonucleotide that carried a UMI. The sample consisted of skin, taken from a tuberculin skin test site. These receptors all come from an adult in good health.

This clonotype was recorded many times. The chain uses TRBV7-8 and TRBJ2-2; D possibly corresponds to TRBD2 (7 bases). V lost 1 base, J lost 5 bases, and 20 bases lay in between. The CDR3 spans 18 residues. Germline CDR1 SGHVS, CDR2 FQNEAQ. CDR3 bases: TGTGCCAGCAGCTTAGAAGTCGGGGGGCCCCTGGGGACCGGGGAGCTGTTTTTT. It yields the protein CASSLEVGGPLGTGELFF.

This clonotype has a count of ten or more. The CDR3 region has the DNA TGTGCCAGCAGCCCAAACGCGCCGGGGGGGCGCGAGACCCAGTACTTC. This sequence encodes CASSPNAPGGRETQYF. V gene TRBV14 combines with J gene TRBJ2-5; 8 nucleotides agree with TRBD2. Germline lookup yields CDR1 SGHDN and CDR2 FVKESK. V was pared by 4 bases and J by 5 bases, with 12 bases of the junction left unmatched. There are 16 residues in the CDR3.

This clonotype occurred many times. The V call is TRBV5-1, the J call TRBJ2-1, with D maybe TRBD2 (5 bases). Germline-derived CDR1 and CDR2 are SGHRS and YFSETQ. This CDR3 contains 15 residues. The ends were cut back, 4 bases at V and 0 bases at J, with 11 bases in the middle. CDR3 DNA: TGCGCCAGCAGCCACGGACTTATCTCCTACAATGAGCAGTTCTTC. It codes for CASSHGLISYNEQFF. The full variable domain, with the rest looked up from reference TRBV5-1 and TRBJ2-1, is KAGVTQTPRYLIKTRGQQVTLSCSPISGHRSVSWYQQTPGQGLQFLFEYFSETQRNKGNFPGRFSGRQFSNSRSEMNVSTLELGDSALYLCASSHGLISYNEQFFGPGTRLTVL.

The count of this clonotype is one. This may come from a read error, since a much larger clone is one base off. The rearrangement uses TRBV5-5 and TRBJ2-7, with D possibly TRBD2 on 6 matching bases. The CDR3 spans 14 residues. Germline V gene sequence: CDR1 SGHKS, CDR2 YYEKEE (reference sequence). The germline V and J ends were trimmed by 4 bases and 5 bases, with 16 bases remaining between them. In nucleotides, the CDR3 is TGTGCCAGCAGCCGGGGGAACTCCCCCCACGAGCAGTACTTC. Residues: CASSRGNSPHEQYF.

This clonotype showed up just a few times. V and J are TRBV7-2 and TRBJ2-3; a weak D match, TRBD2 (6 bases). Trimming left V 2 bases short and J 3 bases short, with 12 bases between. The CDR3 runs to 15 residues. CDR1 and CDR2 (germline): SGHTA, FQGNSA. The CDR3 sequence is CASSLIGGRTDTQYF. The CDR3 nucleotides read TGTGCCAGCAGCTTAATCGGGGGTCGGACAGATACGCAGTATTTT. The full variable domain, rest sourced from reference TRBV7-2 and TRBJ2-3, is GAGVSQSPSNKVTEKGKDVELRCDPISGHTALYWYRQSLGQGLEFLIYFQGNSAPDKSGLPSDRFSAERTGGSVSTLTIQRTQQEDSAVYLCASSLIGGRTDTQYFGPGTRLTVL.